This entry lists 27 T cell receptor beta chains sequenced from one sample in a study of blood T cell repertoires in COVID-19. Repertoires were generated with immunoSEQ multiplex PCR, while TCRdb's copy carries only in-frame clones and drops some. This repertoire shows around 100,000 clones, around 85% found once; its top ten account for roughly 1.5%. The sample consisted of peripheral blood. Source of these receptors: a man over 45 with acute or convalescent COVID-19.

The chain links TRBV27 to TRBJ1-5; perhaps TRBD1 as D (6 bases). CDR1 MNHEY and CDR2 SMNVEV come from the germline V gene (reference sequence). The CDR3 extends over 16 amino acids. Between the trimmed V and J ends, which lost 3 bases and 3 bases, there was a span of 15 bases. The CDR3 DNA is TGTGCCAGCAGTTTGGCAGGGGCGCGGGTCAATCAGCCCCAGCATTTT. This codes for CASSLAGARVNQPQHF.

The V and J genes are TRBV28 and TRBJ1-2; the match to TRBD1 covers 9 bases. The junction had 6 bases not matched to a gene; V was cut back by 4 bases and J by 6 bases. Per germline, CDR1 MDHEN and CDR2 SYDVKM. This CDR3 is built from 14 residues. In DNA, the CDR3 is TGTGCCAGCAGTTCGCCTTACAGGGGGCATGGCTACACCTTC. Protein: CASSSPYRGHGYTF.

The V and J genes are TRBV3-1 (or the pseudogene TRBV3-2) and TRBJ2-1, with D maybe TRBD1 (5 bases). This CDR3 has 13 residues. The V gene lost 4 bases and the J gene lost 10 bases, with 14 bases spanning the gap. Looked up from germline, CDR1 is LGHDT and CDR2 is YNNKEL (reference sequence). CDR3 sequence (DNA): TGTGCCAGCAGCCCGACAGCCCTGGGGGAGCAGTTCTTC. This sequence encodes CASSPTALGEQFF.

V gene TRBV23-1 combines with J gene TRBJ2-7; D is uncertain. TRBV23-1 is an ORF, with its function uncertain. The CDR3 consists of 16 residues. The V and J ends lost 7 bases and 1 base respectively, with 20 bases between them. For the CDR3, the DNA is TGCGCCAGCACCCCTCCGCGTGTGCCTCGGTCCTACGAGCAGTACGTC. Encoded protein: CASTPPRVPRSYEQYV.

This clone was seen only once. The V gene is TRBV19, the J gene TRBJ1-1; 11 positions agree with TRBD1. This CDR3 region has 14 residues. The V gene's germline CDR1 is LNHDA and CDR2 SQIVND (reference sequence). The V and J ends lost 5 bases and 4 bases, in that order; junction bases with no gene match: 3. The CDR3 loop reads CASSLGTGGTEAFF. The CDR3 region has the DNA TGTGCCAGTAGTTTAGGGACAGGGGGCACTGAAGCTTTCTTT.

This chain connects TRBV2 to TRBJ1-1; 7 nucleotides match TRBD1. This CDR3 comprises 11 residues. Losses at the gene ends were 7 bases for V and 10 bases for J; bases not matched to a gene: 6. Germline values: CDR1 SNHLY, CDR2 FYNNEI. The CDR3 region is CASTAQGGAFF. DNA for the CDR3: TGTGCCAGCACCGCCCAGGGGGGAGCTTTCTTT.

The chain joins TRBV6-5 to TRBJ1-4, with D perhaps TRBD1 (6 bases). CDR1 is MNHEY and CDR2 is SVGAGI in the germline V gene. V was pared by 7 bases and J by 0 bases, with 9 bases between. The CDR3 is 14 amino acids. CDR3 region: CASTWTATNEKLFF. Written as DNA, the CDR3 is TGTGCCAGCACTTGGACAGCAACTAATGAAAAACTGTTTTTT.

The rearrangement joins TRBV27 to TRBJ1-6; D is perhaps TRBD1 (5 bases). CDR3 size: 14 residues. Deletions cut 4 bases from V and 6 bases from J, with 10 bases between. CDR1 and CDR2 (germline): MNHEY, SMNVEV (reference sequence). CDR3 bases: TGTGCCAGCAGTTCGGGGGGATTTAATTCACCCCTCCACTTT. It specifies CASSSGGFNSPLHF.

This clone has more than one count but fewer than ten. The V and J genes are TRBV10-3 and TRBJ1-6, with TRBD1 identical over 12 bases. The V gene's germline CDR1 is ENHRY and CDR2 SYGVKD. The CDR3 is 16 residues long. V gave up 6 bases and J gave up 3 bases; unmatched junction bases: 3. The CDR3 region is CAIRGTGGRYNSPLHF. For the CDR3, the DNA is TGTGCCATCAGGGGGACAGGGGGCCGCTATAATTCACCCCTCCACTTT.

The chain recombines TRBV7-3 with TRBJ2-2, with D maybe TRBD2 (7 bases). Trimming cost V 2 bases and J 7 bases, with 11 bases left between them. The CDR3 has 14 amino acids. Germline V CDR1 and CDR2: SGHTA, FQGTGA. The CDR3 nucleotides read TGTGCCAGCAGCTTAGCGGGGGCCGTCGGGGAGCTGTTTTTT. Its protein product is CASSLAGAVGELFF.

The chain is built from TRBV2 and TRBJ1-1, with 7 bases matching TRBD1. The CDR3 has 14 residues. Germline V lookup: CDR1 SNHLY, CDR2 FYNNEI. Trimming cost V 6 bases and J 0 bases; bases outside gene matches: 4. This CDR3 reads CASRKTGMNTEAFF. The CDR3 region has the DNA TGTGCCAGCAGAAAGACAGGGATGAACACTGAAGCTTTCTTT. Full variable domain (outside the CDR3, taken from reference TRBV2 and TRBJ1-1): EPEVTQTPSHQVTQMGQEVILRCVPISNHLYFYWYRQILGQKVEFLVSFYNNEISEKSEIFDDQFSVERPDGSNFTLKIRSTKLEDSAMYFCASRKTGMNTEAFFGQGTRLTVV.

This clone was detected only a few times. The chain has TRBV28 and TRBJ1-2; D unclear. The ends were cut back, 3 bases at V and 5 bases at J, with 7 bases in the middle. The CDR3 is 12 amino acids. CDR1 MDHEN and CDR2 SYDVKM come from the germline V gene. The CDR3 is CASSFVMYGYTF. The CDR3 coding sequence is TGTGCCAGCAGTTTTGTAATGTATGGCTACACCTTC.

The chain carries TRBV4-1 and TRBJ1-6, with 7 positions matching TRBD1. The CDR3 consists of 16 residues. Trimming removed 4 bases from V and 7 bases from J; junction bases left unmatched: 10. The V gene's germline CDR1 is MGHRA and CDR2 YSYEKL. The CDR3 region is CASSLLPRDRNSPLHF. The DNA for the CDR3 is TGCGCCAGCAGCCTCCTCCCTCGGGACAGAAATTCACCCCTCCACTTT.

This clone was counted only a few times. The chain has TRBV5-1 and TRBJ1-1, with 9 bases aligning to TRBD1. The CDR3 is 15 residues long. Germline V CDR1 and CDR2: SGHRS, YFSETQ. V lost 4 bases and J lost 4; bases outside the gene matches: 8. As DNA, the CDR3 is TGCGCCAGCAGCCCGGGACAGGGATTGGGCACTGAAGCTTTCTTT. Protein product: CASSPGQGLGTEAFF.

This chain joins TRBV30 and TRBJ2-1; maybe TRBD1 (6 bases). The CDR3 has 14 residues. The V and J ends lost 3 bases and 6 bases respectively, with 15 bases between them. Germline CDR1 is GTSNPN and CDR2 is SVGIG (reference sequence). CDR3 region: CAWSPGQGTNEQFF. The CDR3 DNA reads TGTGCCTGGAGCCCCGGCCAGGGGACCAATGAGCAGTTCTTC.

The rearrangement uses TRBV2 and TRBJ2-1; D may be TRBD2 (7 bases). Trimming stripped 7 bases from V and 6 bases from J, with 13 bases between. The CDR3 loop spans 13 amino acids. CDR1 and CDR2 from the germline V gene are SNHLY and FYNNEI. The CDR3 loop is CASTKGGGNEQFF. CDR3 DNA sequence: TGTGCCAGCACCAAGGGAGGGGGCAATGAGCAGTTCTTC.

This rearrangement joins TRBV3-1 (or the pseudogene TRBV3-2) to TRBJ2-3; no clear D gene. This CDR3 has 14 residues. The V gene lost 1 base and the J gene lost 3 bases, with 8 bases spanning the gap. The germline gives CDR1 LGHDT, CDR2 YNNKEL (reference sequence). The CDR3 region is CASSQVPGTDTQYF. CDR3 coding DNA: TGTGCCAGCAGCCAAGTACCGGGTACAGATACGCAGTATTTT.

Written as DNA, the CDR3 is TGCAGCGTTGACCGTGGGCGCACAGATACGCAGTATTTT. It encodes CSVDRGRTDTQYF. The chain joins TRBV29-1 to TRBJ2-3; D not resolved. This CDR3 is built from 13 residues. Trimming removed 3 bases at V and 1 base at J, with 8 bases between. Germline V gene lookup returns CDR1 SQVTM and CDR2 ANQGSEA.

This chain joins TRBV6-4 and TRBJ2-1; 8 bases map to TRBD1. The CDR3 spans 15 residues. Germline values: CDR1 MRHNA, CDR2 SNTAGT. The V segment lost 2 bases and the J segment 9 bases; nucleotides outside the gene matches: 9. CDR3 nucleotide sequence: TGTGCCAGCAGTGACCAGACAGGGGTCGGGGGTGAGCAGTTCTTC. This gives the protein CASSDQTGVGGEQFF.

The rearrangement joins TRBV5-6 to TRBJ1-2; 9 bases match TRBD1. The junction had 12 bases not matched to a gene; V was cut back by 5 bases and J by 4 bases. Looked up from germline, CDR1 is SGHDT and CDR2 is YYEEEE. The CDR3 has 16 residues. CDR3 bases: TGTGCCAGCAGTACCAAGACAGGGGGATTTTTCTATGGCTACACCTTC. Amino acid sequence: CASSTKTGGFFYGYTF. The full variable domain, rest sourced from reference TRBV5-6 and TRBJ1-2, is DAGVTQSPTHLIKTRGQQVTLRCSPKSGHDTVSWYQQALGQGPQFIFQYYEEEERQRGNFPDRFSGHQFPNYSSELNVNALLLGDSALYLCASSTKTGGFFYGYTFGSGTRLTVV.

This clone showed up many times. The rearrangement joins TRBV5-8 to TRBJ2-7, with TRBD1 identical over 9 bases. The J segment lost 1 base and the V segment lost 4 bases, leaving 12 bases of the junction unmatched. CDR3 length: 17 residues. In germline, CDR1 is SGHTS, CDR2 YDEGEE. The CDR3 here is CASSRDNGTGSSYEQYV. CDR3 bases: TGTGCCAGCAGCCGCGATAATGGGACAGGGTCATCCTACGAGCAGTACGTC.

J is TRBJ1-3 and V is TRBV5-6; no reliable D call. This CDR3 comprises 15 residues. Per the germline V gene, CDR1 is SGHDT and CDR2 is YYEEEE. V was cut by 1 base and J by 4 bases, with 12 bases left in between. DNA for the CDR3: TGTGCCAGCAGCTTGTTTACTCGGGTAGGAAACACCATATATTTT. It is translated as CASSLFTRVGNTIYF.

J is TRBJ1-4 and V is TRBV15, with 8 bases that match TRBD1. Germline-derived CDR1 and CDR2 are LNHNV and YYDKDF (reference sequence). The CDR3 is 15 amino acids. The junction had 4 bases not matched to a gene; V was cut back by 1 base and J by 6 bases. CDR3 DNA: TGTGCCACCAGCAGAGGTCTACAGGGGGATGAAAAACTGTTTTTT. Translated, it gives CATSRGLQGDEKLFF.

The V and J genes are TRBV18 and TRBJ1-4; tentative D call: TRBD1 (6 bases). Germline V gene data show CDR1 as KGHSH and CDR2 as LQKENI. V dropped 5 bases and J dropped 4 bases, with 17 bases sitting between them. The CDR3 totals 16 residues. CDR3 DNA: TGTGCCAGCTCAGCACTGACAGGATCGGGTAATGAAAAACTGTTTTTT. Encoded protein: CASSALTGSGNEKLFF.

CDR3 bases: TGCAGCGTTGAAGACACAGCTAACTACGAGCAGTACTTC. Translation gives CSVEDTANYEQYF. The chain recombines TRBV29-1 with TRBJ2-7; D gene unclear. Trimming left V 0 bases short and J 3 bases short, with 9 bases between. The CDR3 totals 13 residues. Germline V gene data show CDR1 as SQVTM and CDR2 as ANQGSEA.

V usage is TRBV11-2 and J usage is TRBJ2-7; a weak D match, TRBD2 (7 bases). The CDR3 loop spans 14 amino acids. From germline, CDR1 is SGHAT and CDR2 FQNNGV. The V and J ends lost 6 bases and 7 bases respectively, with 19 bases between them. CDR3 nucleotides: TGTGCCAGCAGTACCGACGGACTAGGGGGTGAGCAGTACTTC. Its protein is CASSTDGLGGEQYF.

The CDR3 coding sequence is TGTGCCAGCAGCCAAGATCTTATAGGACTAGCGGCTGATACGCAGTATTTT. Its translation: CASSQDLIGLAADTQYF. V gene TRBV4-2 combines with J gene TRBJ2-3; 10 positions match TRBD2. From germline, CDR1 is LGHNA and CDR2 YNFKEQ. CDR3 length: 17 residues. Germline trimming cut 0 bases from V and 6 bases from J; bases unmatched to any gene: 9.